The 12 T cell receptor beta chains below come from one sample, sequenced in a study of cytomegalovirus exposure and HLA in healthy donors (dated by TCRdb to 2016 to 2017). The library was obtained by the immunoSEQ multiplex PCR assay. For the multiplex PCR, a mixture combining 60 forward primers for TCR Vbeta segments and 13 reverse primers for TCR Jbeta segments was used. The clones in this table, taken by TCRdb from immuneACCESS, are in-frame only. Not every clone is retained; where verified, under half of the shortfall comes from an unresolved V gene, and the cause of the rest is unknown. The sample table contains some 100,000 clones; only one count was recorded for approximately 84% of them. In total, the top ten clones hold approximately 2.1% of the sample. Sequenced: PBMCs. All receptors derive from a man aged 18 to 30 in good health and CMV-seronegative.

The chain joins TRBV18 to TRBJ2-1, with TRBD2 identical over 9 bases. This CDR3 has 17 amino acids. Unmatched junction bases numbered 3, after V lost 0 bases and J lost 0 bases. Germline V gene lookup returns CDR1 KGHSH and CDR2 LQKENI. CDR3 amino acids: CASSPPRAGGSYNEQFF. CDR3 DNA sequence: TGTGCCAGCTCACCACCGAGAGCGGGAGGCTCCTACAATGAGCAGTTCTTC.

The chain couples TRBV6-6 to TRBJ1-6, with 7 bases that match TRBD1. Germline loops: CDR1 MNHNY, CDR2 SVGAGI (reference sequence). The trim removed 7 bases at V and 7 bases at J, leaving 10 bases unmatched. The CDR3 loop spans 15 amino acids. In nucleotides, the CDR3 is TGTGCCAGCACCCGGTCGGGCAGGGGGAATTCACCCCTCCACTTT. Amino acid sequence: CASTRSGRGNSPLHF.

V and J are TRBV6-6 and TRBJ2-5; the match to TRBD2 covers 12 bases. There are 16 residues in the CDR3. The junction had 13 bases not matched to a gene; V was cut back by 5 bases and J by 9 bases. Germline assignment: CDR1 MNHNY and CDR2 SVGAGI (reference sequence). CDR3 nucleotide sequence: TGTGCCAGCAGTCCCCTTCTAGCGGGAGGGCCATTCGCCCAGTACTTC. Protein sequence: CASSPLLAGGPFAQYF.

The rearrangement uses TRBV29-1 and TRBJ1-5, with D perhaps matching TRBD1 (6 bases). The CDR3 contains 14 residues. Per the germline V gene, CDR1 is SQVTM and CDR2 is ANQGSEA. Trimming took off 6 bases at V and 0 bases at J, with 12 bases between the two ends. Here the CDR3 DNA reads TGCAGCGTGGGGGGGCAGTATAGCAATCAGCCCCAGCATTTT. Amino acid sequence: CSVGGQYSNQPQHF.

The rearrangement uses TRBV13 and TRBJ2-1, with 13 bases that match TRBD2. In germline, CDR1 is PRHDT, CDR2 FYEKMQ (reference sequence). J gave up 7 bases and V 4 bases, and 7 bases lay outside the gene matches. This CDR3 region has 16 residues. CDR3: CASSYRTSGRANEQFF. DNA for the CDR3: TGTGCCAGCAGCTACCGTACTAGCGGGAGGGCTAATGAGCAGTTCTTC.

The rearrangement links TRBV7-9 to TRBJ2-1, with a tentative D call TRBD2 (6 bases). CDR3 length: 12 amino acids. Germline lookup yields CDR1 SEHNR and CDR2 FQNEAQ (reference sequence). V was shortened by 8 bases and J by 5 bases, with 10 bases between the two germline ends. Here the CDR3 reads CASGRTNNEQFF. For the CDR3, the DNA is TGTGCCAGCGGGAGGACTAACAATGAGCAGTTCTTC.

V is TRBV27 and J is TRBJ1-2; TRBD1 aligns across 8 bases. Germline V gene sequence: CDR1 MNHEY, CDR2 SMNVEV (reference sequence). The CDR3 contains 14 residues. V lost 5 bases and J lost 5; bases outside the gene matches: 7. Here the CDR3 reads CASSPTTGGYGYTF. The DNA for the CDR3 is TGTGCCAGCAGTCCCACCACAGGGGGTTATGGCTACACCTTC.

This clone was seen a few times. The chain has TRBV10-1 and TRBJ2-7, with 9 bases lining up with TRBD1. CDR3 length: 14 amino acids. After removal of 5 bases from V and 4 bases from J, the junction contained 6 bases not matched to a gene. Germline V gene lookup returns CDR1 WNHNN and CDR2 SYGVQD (reference sequence). The chain's CDR3 is CASSQGTGKYEQYF. In nucleotides, the CDR3 is TGCGCCAGCAGTCAGGGGACAGGGAAGTACGAGCAGTACTTC.

The chain couples TRBV5-4 to TRBJ2-1; TRBD2 might be the D (7 bases). Trimming shortened V by 0 bases and J by 8 bases, and 12 bases separated the two germline ends. The germline gives CDR1 SGHNT, CDR2 YYREEE (reference sequence). CDR3 length equals 14 residues. The DNA for the CDR3 is TGTGCCAGCAGCTTGGTCCGCGGGGGCGATGAGCAGTTCTTC. Translated: CASSLVRGGDEQFF.

The gene calls are TRBV7-2 and TRBJ2-5; the D gene is possibly TRBD1 (6 bases). Between the trimmed V and J ends, which lost 1 base and 1 base, there was a span of 7 bases. The CDR3 is 14 residues long. Germline lookup yields CDR1 SGHTA and CDR2 FQGNSA. CDR3 protein: CASSLGGGQETQYF. Written as DNA, the CDR3 is TGTGCCAGCAGCTTAGGAGGGGGCCAAGAGACCCAGTACTTC.

V and J are TRBV18 and TRBJ2-5, with 12 bases that match TRBD2. This CDR3 contains 16 residues. The germline V gene has CDR1 KGHSH and CDR2 LQKENI. V gave up 2 bases and J gave up 2 bases; unmatched junction bases: 3. This CDR3 reads CASSPSLAGGQETQYF. CDR3 nucleotide sequence: TGTGCCAGCTCACCAAGCCTAGCGGGAGGGCAAGAGACCCAGTACTTC.

V usage is TRBV28 and J usage is TRBJ1-1; possibly TRBD1 for D (5 bases). The length of the CDR3 is 14 residues. Germline V gives CDR1 MDHEN, CDR2 SYDVKM. V lost 6 bases and J 1 base, leaving 12 bases between the germline ends. In DNA, the CDR3 is TGTGCCAGCAGGGACGGGGGGAGGAACACTGAAGCTTTCTTT. It is translated as CASRDGGRNTEAFF.